The 31 T cell receptor beta chains listed next were all sequenced from one sample in a study of blood T cell repertoires in COVID-19. Using immunoSEQ multiplex PCR, the repertoire was profiled, and TCRdb retains in-frame clones only, with some absent. The sample contains 35,000 or so clones, about 87% of which appear only once. Sample: peripheral blood. These receptors came from a man in his 70s with acute or convalescent COVID-19.

V is TRBV5-6 and J is TRBJ2-7; tentative D call: TRBD2 (6 bases). CDR3 length equals 15 residues. V gave up 4 bases and J gave up 3 bases, with 17 bases separating them. Germline lookup yields CDR1 SGHDT and CDR2 YYEEEE. CDR3 DNA sequence: TGTGCCAGCAGCCCCCTAGGCGGGACCAGCTACGAGCAGTACTTC. Protein: CASSPLGGTSYEQYF.

The V call is TRBV6-5, the J call TRBJ1-1, with 9 nucleotides matching TRBD1. Per germline, CDR1 MNHEY and CDR2 SVGAGI. The CDR3 loop spans 14 amino acids. The V and J ends lost 6 bases and 5 bases, in that order; junction bases with no gene match: 7. DNA of the CDR3: TGTGCCAGCAGCGGACAGGGGTGGTTGACTGAAGCTTTCTTT. Amino acid sequence: CASSGQGWLTEAFF.

CDR3 in DNA: TGCGCCAGCAGCTTTCGGACTAGCAGCACCGGGGAGCTGTTTTTT. Translated: CASSFRTSSTGELFF. V usage is TRBV5-1 and J usage is TRBJ2-2; 8 bases agree with TRBD2. The junction had 4 bases not matched to a gene; V was cut back by 2 bases and J by 4 bases. The V gene's germline CDR1 is SGHRS and CDR2 YFSETQ. The CDR3 contains 15 residues. Filled out from reference TRBV5-1 and TRBJ2-2, the complete variable domain reads KAGVTQTPRYLIKTRGQQVTLSCSPISGHRSVSWYQQTPGQGLQFLFEYFSETQRNKGNFPGRFSGRQFSNSRSEMNVSTLELGDSALYLCASSFRTSSTGELFFGEGSRLTVL.

The genes are TRBV11-3 and TRBJ2-5, with D tentatively TRBD1 (5 bases). CDR1 is SGHNT, CDR2 YENEEA, per germline. V lost 1 base, J lost 5 bases, and 8 bases lay in between. This CDR3 is built from 13 residues. In nucleotides, the CDR3 is TGTGCCAGCAGCTTAGCAGGGTCGGAGACCCAGTACTTC. This sequence encodes CASSLAGSETQYF. The variable domain in full, completed from reference TRBV11-3 and TRBJ2-5, reads EAGVVQSPRYKIIEKKQPVAFWCNPISGHNTLYWYLQNLGQGPELLIRYENEEAVDDSQLPKDRFSAERLKGVDSTLKIQPAELGDSAVYLCASSLAGSETQYFGPGTRLLVL.

The V gene is TRBV18, the J gene TRBJ2-1, with D hard to call. Germline V gene data show CDR1 as KGHSH and CDR2 as LQKENI. Deletions cut 3 bases from V and 0 bases from J, with 12 bases between. This CDR3 has 16 amino acids. CDR3 bases: TGTGCCAGCTCACCCCTAACAGCCAGCTCCTACAATGAGCAGTTCTTC. Translating gives CASSPLTASSYNEQFF.

The J gene is TRBJ2-2, the V gene TRBV12-1; the table's D call of TRBD1 was not tested on the DNA. TRBV12-1 constitutes a pseudogene. This CDR3 is 15 amino acids long. The CDR3 DNA reads TGTGCCAGCAGCTTTCGACAGGGGGCCTCCGGGGAGCTGTTTTTT. It yields the protein CASSFRQGASGELFF.

This chain links TRBV3-1 (or the pseudogene TRBV3-2) with TRBJ2-5; TRBD2 is a possible D gene (5 bases). V gave up 3 bases and J gave up 0 bases, with 8 bases separating them. The germline V gene encodes CDR1 LGHDT and CDR2 YNNKEL (reference sequence). This CDR3 is 14 amino acids long. The CDR3 here is CASSHRGYQETQYF. DNA for the CDR3: TGTGCCAGCAGCCACCGGGGATACCAAGAGACCCAGTACTTC.

V and J are TRBV6-1 and TRBJ1-1; a possible D gene is TRBD1 (5 bases). Between the trimmed V and J ends, which lost 1 base and 2 bases, there was a span of 11 bases. Germline V CDR1 and CDR2: MNHNS, SASEGT. The CDR3 totals 15 residues. Here the CDR3 reads CASSEDWQGNTEAFF. As DNA, the CDR3 is TGTGCCAGCAGTGAAGATTGGCAGGGAAACACTGAAGCTTTCTTT.

This sequence joins TRBV11-3 and TRBJ2-1; 9 positions agree with TRBD2. The V segment lost 1 base and the J segment 8 bases; nucleotides outside the gene matches: 9. CDR1 is SGHNT, CDR2 YENEEA, per germline. The CDR3 has 16 amino acids. As DNA, the CDR3 is TGTGCCAGCAGCTTAGCTTCGCGGGGGGGCGTGGATGAGCAGTTCTTC. Its protein product is CASSLASRGGVDEQFF. Drawing the rest from reference TRBV11-3 and TRBJ2-1, the complete variable domain is EAGVVQSPRYKIIEKKQPVAFWCNPISGHNTLYWYLQNLGQGPELLIRYENEEAVDDSQLPKDRFSAERLKGVDSTLKIQPAELGDSAVYLCASSLASRGGVDEQFFGPGTRLTVL.

J is TRBJ2-1 and V is TRBV5-1; TRBD2 aligns across 13 bases. Losses at the gene ends were 3 bases for V and 7 bases for J; bases not matched to a gene: 4. Looked up from germline, CDR1 is SGHRS and CDR2 is YFSETQ. The CDR3 is 15 residues long. This CDR3 is CASSSGTSGTNEQFF. The CDR3 DNA reads as TGCGCCAGCAGCTCTGGGACTAGCGGGACAAATGAGCAGTTCTTC. The full variable domain, in which reference TRBV5-1 and TRBJ2-1 provide the parts outside the CDR3, is KAGVTQTPRYLIKTRGQQVTLSCSPISGHRSVSWYQQTPGQGLQFLFEYFSETQRNKGNFPGRFSGRQFSNSRSEMNVSTLELGDSALYLCASSSGTSGTNEQFFGPGTRLTVL.

The CDR3 bases are TGTGCCAGCAGCTTCCCTGGGACTAGCGGAAAGAGCTCCTACAATGAGCAGTTCTTC. Translating gives CASSFPGTSGKSSYNEQFF. J is TRBJ2-1 and V is TRBV5-4, with TRBD2 matching 11 bases. CDR3 size: 19 residues. Germline V gene data show CDR1 as SGHNT and CDR2 as YYREEE (reference sequence). V lost 2 bases, J lost 0 bases, and 10 bases stayed unmatched.

The J gene is TRBJ1-1, the V gene TRBV19; D is uncertain. The V end lost 7 bases, the J end lost 8 bases, and 11 bases lay between the germline ends. The CDR3 is 11 residues long. Germline V CDR1 and CDR2: LNHDA, SQIVND (reference sequence). The CDR3, as DNA: TGTGCCAGTACCCGCGGGGTAGAAGCTTTCTTT. Translated, it gives CASTRGVEAFF.

This rearrangement joins TRBV18 to TRBJ1-5; D possibly corresponds to TRBD1 (5 bases). Germline lookup yields CDR1 KGHSH and CDR2 LQKENI. This CDR3 comprises 14 residues. V lost 2 bases to trimming and J lost 6 bases, with 11 bases between them. CDR3 DNA: TGTGCCAGCTCACCAGCAGGGTCGGGTCAGCCCCAGCATTTT. Amino acids: CASSPAGSGQPQHF. Complete variable domain (other parts from reference TRBV18 and TRBJ1-5): NAGVMQNPRHLVRRRGQEARLRCSPMKGHSHVYWYRQLPEEGLKFMVYLQKENIIDESGMPKERFSAEFPKEGPSILRIQQVVRGDSAAYFCASSPAGSGQPQHFGDGTRLSIL.

J is TRBJ1-5 and V is TRBV27; D is possibly TRBD1 (6 bases). The CDR3 is made up of 18 amino acids. Germline values: CDR1 MNHEY, CDR2 SMNVEV (reference sequence). Trimming shortened V by 2 bases and J by 0 bases, and 17 bases separated the two germline ends. Written as DNA, the CDR3 is TGTGCCAGCAGTTTAATCGGGACATACCCTTATAGCAATCAGCCCCAGCATTTT. It is translated as CASSLIGTYPYSNQPQHF.

This chain links TRBV24-1 with TRBJ1-5; no definite D call. The CDR3 has 13 residues. Trimming left V 7 bases short and J 5 bases short, with 11 bases between. From germline, CDR1 is KGHDR and CDR2 SFDVKD. CDR3 sequence reads: CATSPTPYQPQHF. The CDR3 DNA sequence: TGTGCCACCAGCCCTACCCCTTATCAGCCCCAGCATTTT.

V usage is TRBV18 and J usage is TRBJ2-5; D might be TRBD1 (6 bases). The V and J ends lost 3 bases and 4 bases respectively, with 18 bases between them. Germline-derived CDR1 and CDR2 are KGHSH and LQKENI. This CDR3 region has 16 residues. CDR3 sequence reads: CASSPNAGEPGETQYF. CDR3 sequence (DNA): TGTGCCAGCTCACCCAATGCAGGGGAACCAGGAGAGACCCAGTACTTC.

This rearrangement joins TRBV7-2 to TRBJ2-7, with 9 bases fitting TRBD2. J gave up 2 bases and V 4 bases, and 9 bases lay outside the gene matches. This CDR3 comprises 16 residues. CDR1 is SGHTA, CDR2 FQGNSA, per germline. CDR3 in amino acids: CASSSQRASGTYEQYF. CDR3 nucleotides: TGTGCCAGCAGCTCCCAGCGCGCTAGCGGGACCTACGAGCAGTACTTC. Based on the CDR3 plus reference TRBV7-2 and TRBJ2-7, the full variable domain is GAGVSQSPSNKVTEKGKDVELRCDPISGHTALYWYRQSLGQGLEFLIYFQGNSAPDKSGLPSDRFSAERTGGSVSTLTIQRTQQEDSAVYLCASSSQRASGTYEQYFGPGTRLTVT.

The chain links TRBV4-1 to TRBJ1-4; 7 bases line up with TRBD1. J lost 7 bases, V lost 3 bases, and 8 bases had no gene match. This CDR3 region has 15 residues. Germline V lookup: CDR1 MGHRA, CDR2 YSYEKL. The CDR3 sequence: CASSQLEGAGEKLFF. The CDR3 DNA sequence: TGCGCCAGCAGCCAGCTAGAGGGGGCGGGTGAAAAACTGTTTTTT.

The sample holds a few counts of this clone. The chain uses TRBV9 and TRBJ2-1, with 9 bases matching TRBD1. The CDR3 spans 12 residues. The germline CDR1 and CDR2 sequences are SGDLS and YYNGEE. V dropped 4 bases and J dropped 13; count of bases not matched to a gene: 6. As DNA, the CDR3 is TGTGCCAGCAGCCCCGGGACAGGGTACCAGTTCTTC. This sequence encodes CASSPGTGYQFF.

CDR3 region: CSATTGMGNQPQHF. The CDR3 DNA sequence: TGCAGCGCTACGACAGGGATGGGCAATCAGCCCCAGCATTTT. This chain links TRBV29-1 with TRBJ1-5; 7 nucleotides align to TRBD1. In germline, CDR1 is SQVTM, CDR2 ANQGSEA. V lost 7 bases to trimming and J lost 2 bases; unmatched junction nucleotides: 8. The CDR3 has 14 residues. The entire variable domain, with the rest obtained from reference TRBV29-1 and TRBJ1-5, is as follows: SAVISQKPSRDICQRGTSLTIQCQVDSQVTMMFWYRQQPGQSLTLIATANQGSEATYESGFVIDKFPISRPNLTFSTLTVSNMSPEDSSIYLCSATTGMGNQPQHFGDGTRLSIL.

This clone was found a few times. The chain is built from TRBV27 and TRBJ2-7, with D tentatively TRBD1 (6 bases). CDR1 and CDR2 (germline): MNHEY, SMNVEV (reference sequence). This CDR3 spans 13 amino acids. The V end was cut by 2 bases, the J end by 6 bases, with 11 bases between. The CDR3 loop is CASSLNRVGEQYF. CDR3 in DNA: TGTGCCAGCAGTTTAAACAGGGTAGGCGAGCAGTACTTC.

The gene calls are TRBV19 and TRBJ2-3, with D possibly TRBD1 on 7 matching bases. V lost 10 bases and J 5 bases, leaving 13 bases between the germline ends. The germline gives CDR1 LNHDA, CDR2 SQIVND (reference sequence). This CDR3 is built from 12 residues. This CDR3 reads CATRGDEDTQYF. The CDR3 DNA reads TGTGCCACCAGGGGGGACGAAGATACGCAGTATTTT.

The CDR3 region is CASTEMGALQTQYF. The CDR3 DNA reads as TGTGCCAGCACCGAAATGGGGGCCCTTCAGACCCAGTACTTC. J is TRBJ2-5 and V is TRBV7-2; D is perhaps TRBD1 (6 bases). This CDR3 spans 14 amino acids. V shed 7 bases and J shed 6 bases, with 18 bases lying between them. Germline CDR1 SGHTA, CDR2 FQGNSA. The complete variable domain, with remaining parts taken from reference TRBV7-2 and TRBJ2-5, reads GAGVSQSPSNKVTEKGKDVELRCDPISGHTALYWYRQSLGQGLEFLIYFQGNSAPDKSGLPSDRFSAERTGGSVSTLTIQRTQQEDSAVYLCASTEMGALQTQYFGPGTRLLVL.

This rearrangement joins TRBV28 to TRBJ2-5; D is perhaps TRBD2 (5 bases). Germline V lookup: CDR1 MDHEN, CDR2 SYDVKM. Deletions cut 1 base from V and 4 bases from J, with 13 bases between. The CDR3 length is 15 residues. CDR3 sequence (DNA): TGTGCCAGCAGTTTATCTGGGATGGCGGGAGAGACCCAGTACTTC. Amino acid sequence: CASSLSGMAGETQYF.

This clone was seen a single time. J is TRBJ1-1 and V is TRBV30, with TRBD1 matching over 9 bases. Germline V gene lookup returns CDR1 GTSNPN and CDR2 SVGIG (reference sequence). The CDR3 length is 13 residues. V gave up 5 bases and J gave up 11 bases; unmatched junction bases: 12. This CDR3 reads CAWEDRGPEVAFF. CDR3 nucleotides: TGTGCCTGGGAGGACAGGGGCCCCGAGGTGGCTTTCTTT.

This clone came up once. The rearrangement uses TRBV6-5 and TRBJ1-2; the D is unclear. Germline CDR1 and CDR2: MNHEY and SVGAGI. Trimming removed 4 bases at V and 4 bases at J, with 19 bases between. The CDR3 length is 16 residues. The CDR3 coding sequence is TGTGCCAGCAGTTCTCAGGATTTTACATCTCCCTATGGCTACACCTTC. Protein sequence: CASSSQDFTSPYGYTF.

This chain links TRBV6-2 or TRBV6-3 with TRBJ2-7; D not resolved. Germline V gives CDR1 MNHEY, CDR2 SVGEGT. CDR3 length equals 14 residues. V lost 2 bases, J lost 7 bases, and 15 bases lay in between. CDR3 sequence reads: CASSYRGSSWEQYF. The CDR3 bases are TGTGCCAGCAGTTACAGAGGCTCTTCTTGGGAGCAGTACTTC.

The gene calls are TRBV7-3 and TRBJ2-5; tentative D call: TRBD1 (6 bases). Germline V lookup: CDR1 SGHTA, CDR2 FQGTGA. V shed 6 bases and J shed 1 base, with 9 bases lying between them. The CDR3 covers 13 residues. This CDR3 reads CASSTGTQETQYF. CDR3 bases: TGTGCCAGCAGTACAGGGACCCAAGAGACCCAGTACTTC.

The chain carries TRBV18 and TRBJ2-3, with 7 bases identical to TRBD2. With V trimmed by 5 bases and J by 1 base, 6 bases remained unmatched. The CDR3 length is 15 residues. The germline gives CDR1 KGHSH, CDR2 LQKENI. The CDR3 loop is CASSTQAGRTDTQYF. The CDR3, as DNA: TGTGCCAGCTCAACCCAAGCGGGGCGCACAGATACGCAGTATTTT. The whole variable domain, filled in from reference TRBV18 and TRBJ2-3, reads NAGVMQNPRHLVRRRGQEARLRCSPMKGHSHVYWYRQLPEEGLKFMVYLQKENIIDESGMPKERFSAEFPKEGPSILRIQQVVRGDSAAYFCASSTQAGRTDTQYFGPGTRLTVL.

This clone has a single count. This sequence joins TRBV15 and TRBJ2-2; TRBD2 aligns across 9 bases. The CDR3 consists of 13 residues. V trimming: 4 bases; J trimming: 14 bases; junction bases outside the gene matches: 8. Germline loops: CDR1 LNHNV, CDR2 YYDKDF (reference sequence). The CDR3 loop is CATSMLSSGNLFF. CDR3 DNA: TGTGCCACCAGCATGCTTTCTAGCGGGAATCTGTTTTTT.

The chain recombines TRBV5-1 with TRBJ1-2; D is unresolved. The V gene's germline CDR1 is SGHRS and CDR2 YFSETQ. Trimming pared 0 bases from V and 7 bases from J, leaving 10 bases between. CDR3 length: 13 amino acids. CDR3 DNA: TGCGCCAGCAGCTTGGCCAGTCGTGTTGGCTACACCTTC. Protein product: CASSLASRVGYTF.